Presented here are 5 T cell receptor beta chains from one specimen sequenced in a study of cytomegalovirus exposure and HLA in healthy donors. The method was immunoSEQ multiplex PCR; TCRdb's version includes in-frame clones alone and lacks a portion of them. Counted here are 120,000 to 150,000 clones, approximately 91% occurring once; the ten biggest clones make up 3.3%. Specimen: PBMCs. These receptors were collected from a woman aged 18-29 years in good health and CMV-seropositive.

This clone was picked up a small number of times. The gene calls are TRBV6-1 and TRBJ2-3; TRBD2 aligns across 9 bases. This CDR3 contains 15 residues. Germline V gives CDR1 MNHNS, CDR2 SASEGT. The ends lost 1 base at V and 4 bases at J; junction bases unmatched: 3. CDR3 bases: TGTGCCAGCAGTGAAGTGGCGGGAGGGCCAGATACGCAGTATTTT. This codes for CASSEVAGGPDTQYF.

The CDR3 loop reads CASSLATARNTGELFF. The CDR3 nucleotides are TGTGCCAGCAGCTTAGCCACAGCCAGAAACACCGGGGAGCTGTTTTTT. The chain uses TRBV7-2 and TRBJ2-2; D is unclear. This CDR3 spans 16 amino acids. V lost 0 bases and J lost 2, with 10 bases in between. The germline V gene encodes CDR1 SGHTA and CDR2 FQGNSA.

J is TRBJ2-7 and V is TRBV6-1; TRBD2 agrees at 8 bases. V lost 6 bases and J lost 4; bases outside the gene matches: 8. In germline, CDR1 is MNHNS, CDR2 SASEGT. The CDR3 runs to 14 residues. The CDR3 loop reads CASSQAGARYEQYF. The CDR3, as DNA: TGTGCCAGCAGCCAAGCGGGGGCGCGGTACGAGCAGTACTTC.

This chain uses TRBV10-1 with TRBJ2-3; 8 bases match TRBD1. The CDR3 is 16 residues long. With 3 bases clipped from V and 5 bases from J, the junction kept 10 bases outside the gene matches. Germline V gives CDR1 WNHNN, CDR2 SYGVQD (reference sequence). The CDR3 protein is CASSDPLTGDVDTQYF. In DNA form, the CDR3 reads TGCGCCAGCAGTGACCCATTGACAGGGGATGTAGATACGCAGTATTTT.

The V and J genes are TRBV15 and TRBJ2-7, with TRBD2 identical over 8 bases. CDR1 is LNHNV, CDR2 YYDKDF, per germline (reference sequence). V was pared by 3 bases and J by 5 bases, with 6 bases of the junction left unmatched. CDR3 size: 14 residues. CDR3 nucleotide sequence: TGTGCCACCAGCAGGAAGCGGGAGAATGACGAGCAGTACTTC. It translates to CATSRKRENDEQYF.